These 20 T cell receptor beta chains originate from one sample sequenced in a study of blood T cells in healthy people across ages. The use of a sample-barcoded 5' primer and a J-beta primer mix characterized a second PCR of about 7 to 12 cycles. From the 5' RACE reads, TCRdb called clonotypes with MiXCR, one entry per CDR3 protein. The data contain about 1.1 million distinct CDR3 sequences, under 40% of them seen just once; the ten biggest clones take up about 12%. Specimen: blood. These receptors all come from a man aged 18 to 30 in good health.

This chain links TRBV7-3 with TRBJ1-2, with TRBD1 identical over 8 bases. CDR3 size: 14 residues. Per the germline V gene, CDR1 is SGHTA and CDR2 is FQGTGA. Unmatched junction bases numbered 8, after V lost 5 bases and J lost 6 bases. DNA for the CDR3: TGTGCCAGCAGCCCACAGACAGGGGAGGATGGCTACACCTTC. It translates to CASSPQTGEDGYTF.

The V gene is TRBV5-1, the J gene TRBJ2-1; 9 positions agree with TRBD2. Germline trimming cut 4 bases from V and 3 bases from J; bases unmatched to any gene: 11. In germline, CDR1 is SGHRS, CDR2 YFSETQ. This CDR3 spans 17 amino acids. The CDR3 reads CASSPRGSGGYYNEQFF. CDR3 DNA sequence: TGCGCCAGCAGCCCTAGGGGTAGCGGGGGATACTACAATGAGCAGTTCTTC.

The chain has TRBV20-1 and TRBJ1-3; D not resolved. Trimming left V 6 bases short and J 4 bases short, with 16 bases between. Per germline, CDR1 DFQATT and CDR2 SNEGSKA (reference sequence). The CDR3 covers 14 residues. The CDR3 here is CSARAGVQGNTIYF. The CDR3 coding sequence is TGCAGTGCCCGGGCCGGAGTACAGGGAAACACCATATATTTT.

This clonotype showed up just a few times. The chain is built from TRBV2 and TRBJ1-5; D unclear. Germline assignment: CDR1 SNHLY and CDR2 FYNNEI. The CDR3 is made up of 15 amino acids. The V end was cut by 0 bases, the J end by 3 bases, with 9 bases between. The CDR3 DNA sequence: TGTGCCAGCAGTGAAGCGGAGAGATTCAATCAGCCCCAGCATTTT. This codes for CASSEAERFNQPQHF.

The rearrangement joins TRBV14 to TRBJ2-7; 8 positions agree with TRBD1. CDR1 is SGHDN and CDR2 is FVKESK in the germline V gene. The J segment lost 0 bases and the V segment lost 2 bases, leaving 6 bases of the junction unmatched. The CDR3 is 16 residues long. In DNA, the CDR3 is TGTGCCAGCAGCCAAATGGACAGGGCGAGCTCCTACGAGCAGTACTTC. Protein sequence: CASSQMDRASSYEQYF.

The V and J genes are TRBV20-1 and TRBJ2-1; the D is unclear. Per the germline V gene, CDR1 is DFQATT and CDR2 is SNEGSKA (reference sequence). The CDR3 has 13 residues. The V end was cut by 6 bases, the J end by 2 bases, with 11 bases between. For the CDR3, the DNA is TGCAGTGCCCAGGATCCTACCTACAATGAGCAGTTCTTC. Its protein product is CSAQDPTYNEQFF.

V and J are TRBV10-3 and TRBJ1-6; D gene ambiguous. The CDR3 runs to 12 residues. Trimming removed 3 bases from V and 10 bases from J, with 7 bases in between. Germline lookup yields CDR1 ENHRY and CDR2 SYGVKD. The chain's CDR3 is CAISDRGSPLHF. CDR3 nucleotides: TGTGCCATCAGTGACAGAGGCTCACCCCTCCACTTT.

The CDR3 spells CASSFPSGSSTDTQYF. As DNA, the CDR3 is TGTGCCAGCAGTTTTCCGTCAGGGAGTAGCACAGATACGCAGTATTTT. This chain connects TRBV28 to TRBJ2-3; D is possibly TRBD1 or TRBD2 (5 bases each). V lost 3 bases and J 0 bases, leaving 13 bases between the germline ends. The CDR3 sequence is 16 residues long. Germline-derived CDR1 and CDR2 are MDHEN and SYDVKM.

The J gene is TRBJ2-1, the V gene TRBV20-1; the D gene could be TRBD1 or TRBD2 (5 bases each). V shed 5 bases and J shed 0 bases, with 14 bases lying between them. CDR3 length: 15 residues. Germline assignment: CDR1 DFQATT and CDR2 SNEGSKA (reference sequence). The CDR3 DNA sequence: TGCAGTGCTTGCTGGGACCGGAGCTCCTACAATGAGCAGTTCTTC. It specifies CSACWDRSSYNEQFF.

A single count supports this clonotype. The chain uses TRBV13 and TRBJ1-4, with D tentatively TRBD1 (5 bases). The length of the CDR3 is 14 residues. V dropped 5 bases and J dropped 5 bases, with 12 bases sitting between them. Germline-derived CDR1 and CDR2 are PRHDT and FYEKMQ (reference sequence). In nucleotides, the CDR3 is TGTGCCAGCAGCCTTGTGACAGAGAATGAAAAACTGTTTTTT. Translation gives CASSLVTENEKLFF.

This clonotype was seen more than once but under ten times. The chain links TRBV4-1 to TRBJ1-1; D remains unclear. The CDR3 sequence is 13 residues long. V gave up 0 bases and J gave up 3 bases, with 5 bases separating them. Germline lookup yields CDR1 MGHRA and CDR2 YSYEKL. CDR3 DNA sequence: TGCGCCAGCAGCCAAGATCCCGACACTGAAGCTTTCTTT. Amino acid sequence: CASSQDPDTEAFF.

Only a few counts were recorded for this clonotype. The V gene is TRBV9, the J gene TRBJ1-6; 7 nucleotides align to TRBD1. The CDR3 runs to 16 residues. The V gene's germline CDR1 is SGDLS and CDR2 YYNGEE. The J segment lost 3 bases and the V segment lost 3 bases, leaving 6 bases of the junction unmatched. Written as DNA, the CDR3 is TGTGCCAGCAGCGACCGGGACAGACACTATAATTCACCCCTCCACTTT. Translation gives CASSDRDRHYNSPLHF.

This clonotype was observed a handful of times. The V gene is TRBV5-1, the J gene TRBJ2-2; no firm D call. Germline CDR1 and CDR2: SGHRS and YFSETQ. CDR3 length: 14 amino acids. Trimming took 6 bases from V and 1 from J, leaving 10 bases between them. The CDR3 nucleotides read TGCGCCAGCACAACATTCAAGAACACCGGGGAGCTGTTTTTT. Its translation is CASTTFKNTGELFF. Full variable domain (rest looked up from reference TRBV5-1 and TRBJ2-2): KAGVTQTPRYLIKTRGQQVTLSCSPISGHRSVSWYQQTPGQGLQFLFEYFSETQRNKGNFPGRFSGRQFSNSRSEMNVSTLELGDSALYLCASTTFKNTGELFFGEGSRLTVL.

In this sample, this clonotype turned up a few times. The chain couples TRBV20-1 to TRBJ2-1, with 8 bases identical to TRBD2. The J call is in doubt because the DNA end fits TRBJ2-7 better. This CDR3 comprises 16 residues. CDR1 DFQATT and CDR2 SNEGSKA come from the germline V gene (reference sequence). The CDR3 bases are TGCAGTGCCCAAAGGAGCGGGGGATCCTCCTACAATGAGCAGTACTTC. As protein: CSAQRSGGSSYNEQYF.

The chain combines TRBV3-1 with TRBJ1-1; tentatively, D is TRBD1 (6 bases). The CDR3 runs 13 residues. V was clipped by 2 bases and J by 11 bases, with 15 bases between them. From germline, CDR1 is LGHDT and CDR2 YNNKEL (reference sequence). The DNA for the CDR3 is TGTGCCAGCAGCCAAATCACAGGGACATGGGCTTTCTTT. Encoded protein: CASSQITGTWAFF.

The chain uses TRBV20-1 and TRBJ1-4; no definite D call. CDR3 length equals 18 residues. The germline V gene encodes CDR1 DFQATT and CDR2 SNEGSKA (reference sequence). The V gene lost 0 bases and the J gene lost 0 bases, with 17 bases spanning the gap. CDR3 in amino acids: CSARDRSQDGATNEKLFF. CDR3 coding DNA: TGCAGTGCTAGAGATCGGAGCCAGGATGGTGCAACTAATGAAAAACTGTTTTTT.

CDR3 sequence (DNA): TGTGCCAGTAGTACCGGGACGGGGGAACAAGAGACCCAGTACTTC. This gives the protein CASSTGTGEQETQYF. The chain combines TRBV19 with TRBJ2-5, with D possibly TRBD2 on 6 matching bases. Germline CDR1 LNHDA, CDR2 SQIVND (reference sequence). V dropped 4 bases and J dropped 2 bases, with 14 bases sitting between them. The CDR3 contains 15 residues.

V and J are TRBV5-1 and TRBJ2-2; perhaps TRBD1 as D (6 bases). The CDR3 has 16 amino acids. Between the trimmed V and J ends, which lost 7 bases and 0 bases, there was a span of 16 bases. CDR1 is SGHRS, CDR2 YFSETQ, per germline. CDR3 amino acids: CASGYRTEANTGELFF. CDR3 nucleotide sequence: TGCGCCAGCGGATACCGGACAGAGGCGAACACCGGGGAGCTGTTTTTT. Variable domain in full (rest from reference TRBV5-1 and TRBJ2-2): KAGVTQTPRYLIKTRGQQVTLSCSPISGHRSVSWYQQTPGQGLQFLFEYFSETQRNKGNFPGRFSGRQFSNSRSEMNVSTLELGDSALYLCASGYRTEANTGELFFGEGSRLTVL.

Comment on this clonotype: A clone one base away is much larger, so this may be a read error. V gene TRBV25-1 combines with J gene TRBJ2-5; 9 bases fit TRBD1. The end of the DNA fits TRBJ2-7 better, so the J call may be wrong. Germline CDR1 reads MGHDK; CDR2 reads SYGVNS. The CDR3 is 14 amino acids. The CDR3 bases are TGTGCCAGCAGTGATGGGACAGGGACCTACGAGCAGTACTTC. Translated: CASSDGTGTYEQYF.

The genes are TRBV30 and TRBJ2-7; possible D gene TRBD1, 5 bases. The germline V gene has CDR1 GTSNPN and CDR2 SVGIG (reference sequence). There are 12 residues in the CDR3. Trimming stripped 7 bases from V and 3 bases from J, with 13 bases between. CDR3 sequence (DNA): TGTGCCTCCGCGCAGGACAACTACGAGCAGTACTTC. This encodes CASAQDNYEQYF.